One and the same sample provided the 32 T cell receptor beta chains below, sequenced in a study of cytomegalovirus exposure and HLA in healthy donors. The PCR made use of 60 Vbeta and 13 Jbeta primers. Assay used: immunoSEQ multiplex PCR; TCRdb lists only in-frame clones, some missing. This table has roughly 200,000 clones, around three quarters appearing once. The sequencing sample was made of PBMCs. These receptors all stem from a middle-aged man in good health and CMV-seronegative.

The V call is TRBV30, the J call TRBJ2-6; D might be TRBD1 (6 bases). Trimming stripped 8 bases from V and 0 bases from J, with 14 bases between. CDR1 and CDR2 (germline): GTSNPN, SVGIG (reference sequence). The CDR3 has 15 amino acids. The CDR3 nucleotides are TGTGCCGGCAGGGGCCTGTTCTCTGGGGCCAACGTCCTGACTTTC. Translated: CAGRGLFSGANVLTF.

This chain connects TRBV5-4 to TRBJ2-7, with TRBD2 identical over 7 bases. The CDR3 runs 17 residues. CDR1 is SGHNT and CDR2 is YYREEE in the germline V gene (reference sequence). Trimming took 4 bases from V and 3 from J; bases not matched to a gene: 16. CDR3 loop: CASSPAGGGYLSYEQYF. The CDR3 DNA reads TGTGCCAGCAGCCCCGCCGGGGGAGGGTACTTGAGCTACGAGCAGTACTTC.

This clone was observed a handful of times. CDR3 residues: CASSQKQGASLDTQYF. In nucleotides, the CDR3 is TGCGCCAGCAGCCAGAAACAGGGGGCAAGTCTCGATACGCAGTATTTT. V gene TRBV4-1 combines with J gene TRBJ2-3; 9 positions match TRBD1. V was pared by 3 bases and J by 6 bases, with 10 bases of the junction left unmatched. This CDR3 is 16 amino acids long. Germline V CDR1 and CDR2: MGHRA, YSYEKL.

V usage is TRBV28 and J usage is TRBJ1-5; possibly TRBD1 for D (6 bases). The V end lost 2 bases, the J end lost 1 base, and 12 bases lay between the germline ends. This CDR3 contains 16 residues. The germline V gene encodes CDR1 MDHEN and CDR2 SYDVKM. The CDR3 loop is CASSLRTASSNQPQHF. As DNA, the CDR3 is TGTGCCAGCAGTTTACGGACAGCCTCGAGCAATCAGCCCCAGCATTTT.

The chain carries TRBV18 and TRBJ2-1, with 10 bases matching TRBD1. The CDR3 spans 15 residues. V trimming: 6 bases; J trimming: 7 bases; junction bases outside the gene matches: 9. Germline assignment: CDR1 KGHSH and CDR2 LQKENI. CDR3 sequence (DNA): TGTGCCAGCTCTTCCGGGACAGGGGCTCGGAATGAGCAGTTCTTC. Protein: CASSSGTGARNEQFF.

This clone was detected only once. The same CDR3 arises from other DNA sequences in this sample as well. The J gene is TRBJ1-1, the V gene TRBV18, with a possible D match to TRBD1 (6 bases). The CDR3 length is 13 residues. Trimming cost V 5 bases and J 2 bases, with 9 bases left between them. Germline V gene lookup returns CDR1 KGHSH and CDR2 LQKENI. The CDR3 DNA reads as TGTGCCAGCTCATCGACAGGTAACACTGAAGCTTTCTTT. Amino acids: CASSSTGNTEAFF. Using reference TRBV18 and TRBJ1-1 for the parts outside the CDR3, the full variable domain is NAGVMQNPRHLVRRRGQEARLRCSPMKGHSHVYWYRQLPEEGLKFMVYLQKENIIDESGMPKERFSAEFPKEGPSILRIQQVVRGDSAAYFCASSSTGNTEAFFGQGTRLTVV.

The V call is TRBV30, the J call TRBJ1-2; a possible D gene is TRBD1 (5 bases). The V end lost 8 bases, the J end lost 3 bases, and 7 bases lay between the germline ends. The CDR3 extends over 10 amino acids. Germline CDR1 is GTSNPN and CDR2 is SVGIG (reference sequence). The CDR3 DNA is TGTGCCACGGGGGACTATGGCTACACCTTC. Its protein product is CATGDYGYTF. Full variable domain (missing parts from reference TRBV30 and TRBJ1-2): SQTIHQWPATLVQPVGSPLSLECTVEGTSNPNLYWYRQAAGRGLQLLFYSVGIGQISSEVPQNLSASRPQDRQFILSSKKLLLSDSGFYLCATGDYGYTFGSGTRLTVV.

This rearrangement joins TRBV4-3 to TRBJ2-1, with TRBD1 as a possible D gene (5 bases). The CDR3 is 16 amino acids. Germline CDR1 is LGHNA and CDR2 is YSLEER. V was cut by 0 bases and J by 1 base, with 10 bases left in between. In DNA, the CDR3 is TGCGCCAGCAGCCAAGATCCCAGGGCGTCCTACAATGAGCAGTTCTTC. It translates to CASSQDPRASYNEQFF.

The gene calls are TRBV7-2 and TRBJ2-7; TRBD1 aligns across 7 bases. CDR3 size: 14 residues. After removal of 3 bases from V and 7 bases from J, the junction contained 9 bases not matched to a gene. Germline loops: CDR1 SGHTA, CDR2 FQGNSA. The CDR3 coding sequence is TGTGCCAGCAGCTTGACAGGGTCTCCCGGGGAGCAGTACTTC. The encoded protein is CASSLTGSPGEQYF.

The J gene is TRBJ2-2, the V gene TRBV6-5; unclear D gene. This CDR3 has 16 amino acids. With 3 bases removed from V and 1 base from J, the gap between germline ends came to 12 bases. Per the germline V gene, CDR1 is MNHEY and CDR2 is SVGAGI. The CDR3 nucleotides read TGTGCCAGCAGTTATGCGCCGGGTAGGAACACCGGGGAGCTGTTTTTT. Protein product: CASSYAPGRNTGELFF.

The rearrangement links TRBV5-1 to TRBJ1-2, with 7 positions matching TRBD1. CDR3 length equals 15 residues. The germline gives CDR1 SGHRS, CDR2 YFSETQ. Trimming took 0 bases from V and 6 from J; bases not matched to a gene: 8. The CDR3 nucleotides read TGCGCCAGCAGCTTGGACAGGGGCCGGCCGCATGGCTACACCTTC. Protein sequence: CASSLDRGRPHGYTF.

V and J are TRBV29-1 and TRBJ1-1; D is perhaps TRBD1 (6 bases). Trimming shortened V by 2 bases and J by 10 bases, and 17 bases separated the two germline ends. CDR3 length equals 13 residues. Germline values: CDR1 SQVTM, CDR2 ANQGSEA. The CDR3 region has the DNA TGCAGCGTTGAAATCGGGGGGCCAACGGGAGCTTTCTTT. It yields the protein CSVEIGGPTGAFF.

The chain recombines TRBV19 with TRBJ2-1; D possibly corresponds to TRBD1 (6 bases). Germline assignment: CDR1 LNHDA and CDR2 SQIVND (reference sequence). V lost 3 bases, J lost 0 bases, and 6 bases lay in between. The CDR3 extends over 14 amino acids. The CDR3 sequence is CASSMGASYNEQFF. CDR3 DNA sequence: TGTGCCAGTAGTATGGGGGCCTCCTACAATGAGCAGTTCTTC.

This chain joins TRBV19 and TRBJ2-3; TRBD2 might be the D (5 bases). CDR1 and CDR2 from the germline V gene are LNHDA and SQIVND (reference sequence). The CDR3 sequence is 16 residues long. The ends were cut back, 3 bases at V and 1 base at J, with 14 bases in the middle. The DNA of the CDR3 is TGTGCCAGTAGTATTTGGGTTATGGGAGGCACAGATACGCAGTATTTT. Encoded protein: CASSIWVMGGTDTQYF.

V is TRBV2 and J is TRBJ2-7; 7 nucleotides line up with TRBD2. With V trimmed by 0 bases and J by 3 bases, 8 bases remained unmatched. Germline V gene lookup returns CDR1 SNHLY and CDR2 FYNNEI. The CDR3 has 16 amino acids. CDR3 in amino acids: CASSEAAPGTNYEQYF. CDR3 sequence (DNA): TGTGCCAGCAGTGAAGCGGCCCCCGGGACTAACTACGAGCAGTACTTC.

This chain connects TRBV7-9 to TRBJ2-3, with TRBD2 matching over 13 bases. The CDR3 is 17 residues long. V shed 4 bases, J shed 4 bases, and the junction held 8 bases outside the gene matches. Germline V gene data show CDR1 as SEHNR and CDR2 as FQNEAQ (reference sequence). CDR3 in amino acids: CASSSGTSGIGPDTQYF. The CDR3 DNA reads as TGTGCCAGCAGCTCCGGGACTAGCGGGATAGGCCCAGATACGCAGTATTTT.

CDR3 protein: CASSLPLRGRRDTEAFF. As DNA, the CDR3 is TGTGCCAGCAGCTTACCCCTCCGAGGCAGGAGGGACACTGAAGCTTTCTTT. The rearrangement uses TRBV7-2 and TRBJ1-1; the D is unclear. The CDR3 spans 17 residues. Germline lookup yields CDR1 SGHTA and CDR2 FQGNSA. Trimming removed 2 bases from V and 3 bases from J, with 19 bases in between.

V is TRBV18 and J is TRBJ1-5; D perhaps matches TRBD1 (6 bases). This CDR3 has 14 residues. V was trimmed by 4 bases and J by 8 bases, leaving 15 bases between them. Germline CDR1 reads KGHSH; CDR2 reads LQKENI. The CDR3 DNA is TGTGCCAGCTCACTCGCTGGGGGCATTGAGCCCCAGCATTTT. Encoded protein: CASSLAGGIEPQHF.

This chain uses TRBV4-3 with TRBJ1-1; no firm D call. Trimming cost V 1 base and J 5 bases, with 14 bases left between them. The CDR3 is 15 amino acids. CDR1 is LGHNA and CDR2 is YSLEER in the germline V gene. For the CDR3, the DNA is TGCGCCAGCAGCCAAGCGGCGGGAGGAGGGACTGAAGCTTTCTTT. Residues: CASSQAAGGGTEAFF.

The chain has TRBV5-4 and TRBJ2-6; 7 bases agree with TRBD1. The CDR3 loop spans 18 amino acids. Germline-derived CDR1 and CDR2 are SGHNT and YYREEE (reference sequence). The V gene end was trimmed by 3 bases and the J gene end by 0 bases; junction bases not matched to a gene: 9. For the CDR3, the DNA is TGTGCCAGCAGCTGGAGGACAGGACAAACCTCTGGGGCCAACGTCCTGACTTTC. Protein product: CASSWRTGQTSGANVLTF.

This clone was seen a handful of times. The rearrangement joins TRBV27 to TRBJ2-3; D remains ambiguous. This CDR3 spans 11 amino acids. Germline-derived CDR1 and CDR2 are MNHEY and SMNVEV (reference sequence). The V gene lost 4 bases and the J gene lost 6 bases, with 5 bases spanning the gap. The DNA of the CDR3 is TGTGCCAGCAGTTCGGTTGATACGCAGTATTTT. Residues: CASSSVDTQYF.

This sequence joins TRBV30 and TRBJ2-5; D is possibly TRBD1 (5 bases). Trimming cost V 3 bases and J 5 bases, with 16 bases left between them. Germline V gene sequence: CDR1 GTSNPN, CDR2 SVGIG (reference sequence). The CDR3 has 14 amino acids. The CDR3, as DNA: TGTGCCTGGAGCGTAGGGGCCTTCGGGGAGACCCAGTACTTC. Protein product: CAWSVGAFGETQYF.

The CDR3 is CASSTRQTDSNQPQHF. The DNA of the CDR3 is TGTGCCAGTAGTACCCGACAGACAGATAGCAATCAGCCCCAGCATTTT. V gene TRBV19 combines with J gene TRBJ1-5; maybe TRBD1 (5 bases). The V and J ends lost 4 bases and 0 bases respectively, with 13 bases between them. Germline loops: CDR1 LNHDA, CDR2 SQIVND (reference sequence). The CDR3 is 16 residues long. Full variable domain (remainder filled in from reference TRBV19 and TRBJ1-5): DGGITQSPKYLFRKEGQNVTLSCEQNLNHDAMYWYRQDPGQGLRLIYYSQIVNDFQKGDIAEGYSVSREKKESFPLTVTSAQKNPTAFYLCASSTRQTDSNQPQHFGDGTRLSIL.

The chain has TRBV15 and TRBJ2-5; D is unclear. Germline V lookup: CDR1 LNHNV, CDR2 YYDKDF (reference sequence). This CDR3 is built from 14 residues. V lost 0 bases and J 4 bases, leaving 9 bases between the germline ends. The CDR3: CATSRERLLETQYF. DNA of the CDR3: TGTGCCACCAGCAGAGAAAGACTTCTAGAGACCCAGTACTTC.

This clone was observed a handful of times. V and J are TRBV6-5 and TRBJ1-4, with D perhaps TRBD1 (5 bases). Germline V gene lookup returns CDR1 MNHEY and CDR2 SVGAGI. V lost 0 bases and J lost 8, with 16 bases in between. The CDR3 has 16 amino acids. Here the CDR3 reads CASSYSNRGFREKLFF. The CDR3 DNA follows: TGTGCCAGCAGTTACTCGAATCGGGGGTTTCGGGAAAAACTGTTTTTT.

The rearrangement joins TRBV16 to TRBJ1-1; perhaps TRBD1 as D (5 bases). V was cut by 2 bases and J by 3 bases, with 16 bases left in between. CDR3 length: 16 amino acids. Germline V gene sequence: CDR1 KGHSY, CDR2 FQNENV. CDR3 in amino acids: CASSQPDGGTHTEAFF. DNA of the CDR3: TGTGCCAGCAGCCAACCCGACGGGGGTACGCACACTGAAGCTTTCTTT.

This clone turned up a few times. The gene calls are TRBV19 and TRBJ1-5; a weak D match, TRBD1 (5 bases). The CDR3 has 14 amino acids. Germline assignment: CDR1 LNHDA and CDR2 SQIVND (reference sequence). V shed 10 bases and J shed 2 bases, with 15 bases lying between them. CDR3 DNA sequence: TGTGCCACGTTCCAGCAGGGCGGCAATCAGCCCCAGCATTTT. It is translated as CATFQQGGNQPQHF.

The chain combines TRBV18 with TRBJ2-2, with D possibly matching TRBD2 (5 bases). The V end lost 0 bases, the J end lost 7 bases, and 9 bases lay between the germline ends. This CDR3 has 14 amino acids. From germline, CDR1 is KGHSH and CDR2 LQKENI. For the CDR3, the DNA is TGTGCCAGCTCACCACCGACGGGGATCGGGGAGCTGTTTTTT. This gives the protein CASSPPTGIGELFF.

The chain has TRBV30 and TRBJ2-7, with D possibly being TRBD1 (6 bases). V was pared by 4 bases and J by 0 bases, with 10 bases between. The CDR3 is 13 amino acids. The germline CDR1 and CDR2 sequences are GTSNPN and SVGIG (reference sequence). The CDR3 loop is CAWKGDNSYEQYF. In DNA, the CDR3 is TGTGCCTGGAAGGGGGACAACTCCTACGAGCAGTACTTC. Full variable domain (rest looked up from reference TRBV30 and TRBJ2-7): SQTIHQWPATLVQPVGSPLSLECTVEGTSNPNLYWYRQAAGRGLQLLFYSVGIGQISSEVPQNLSASRPQDRQFILSSKKLLLSDSGFYLCAWKGDNSYEQYFGPGTRLTVT.

CDR3 sequence (DNA): TGCGCCAGCAGCACGGGTTCGAGCTCTGGAAACACCATATATTTT. Protein sequence: CASSTGSSSGNTIYF. This sequence joins TRBV5-1 and TRBJ1-3, with unresolved D. CDR1 and CDR2 (germline): SGHRS, YFSETQ. CDR3 length: 15 amino acids. V was cut by 4 bases and J by 0 bases, with 11 bases left in between.

This clone was observed once. This rearrangement joins TRBV9 to TRBJ1-1; a weak D match, TRBD1 (5 bases). The CDR3 has 14 amino acids. CDR1 is SGDLS, CDR2 YYNGEE, per germline. V was pared by 4 bases and J by 11 bases, with 21 bases between. The DNA for the CDR3 is TGTGCCAGCAGCCATACCCTGGACGGGGGAAAGGCTTTCTTT. Translation gives CASSHTLDGGKAFF.

The V and J genes are TRBV6-5 and TRBJ2-2; TRBD2 agrees at 7 bases. The CDR3 covers 13 residues. Germline CDR1 is MNHEY and CDR2 is SVGAGI. V lost 6 bases, J lost 9 bases, and 7 bases stayed unmatched. CDR3 sequence reads: CASSTSVSRELFF. CDR3 nucleotides: TGTGCCAGCAGCACTAGCGTAAGCAGGGAGCTGTTTTTT.